This T cell receptor (beta chain) was obtained from a study of T-cell memory formation after mild COVID-19. Study results and limitations: Researchers could not confirm that second-wave clones peaking on day 37 targeted SARS-CoV-2. Shrinking CD4+ clones resided mostly in CM and EM, and CD8+ ones in EMRA. Clones that contracted from day 15 to 85 were balanced CD4/CD8, while later expanders leaned CD4+.

TCR alpha and TCR beta cDNA libraries with sample barcodes and UMIs came from 5'RACE using constant-segment primers. TCRdb reprocessed the 5' RACE reads via MiXCR and lists one record per CDR3 protein. The table has over 450,000 distinct CDR3 sequences, 20% seen once; the top ten hold approximately 12%. In regard to this clonotype: Its target is not known.

The sample consisted of PBMCs or a T cell subset sorted from them (not recorded which). The receptor was isolated from an adult woman who had mild COVID-19 (a few samples of this study predate the infection). Cell type and time point are not known.

CDR3 DNA: TGCGCCAGCAGCTTGGAGGGGCGGAACATTGGGGAGCTGTTTTTT. This translates into CASSLEGRNIGELFF. This chain uses TRBV5-1 with TRBJ2-2; maybe TRBD1 (5 bases). CDR1 is SGHRS, CDR2 YFSETQ, per germline. The V gene lost 0 bases and the J gene lost 8 bases, with 14 bases spanning the gap. The length of the CDR3 is 15 residues.